This T cell receptor beta chain came from a study of T cell repertoires in aging, cancer and after chemotherapy. Worth noting for this clonotype: Its antigen is unidentified. A much more abundant neighbour one base away suggests this may be a read error.

Peripheral blood genomic DNA, not sorted cells or RNA, was the template. From germline, CDR1 is KGHSH and CDR2 LQKENI. CDR3 length: 14 residues. Whole-study results and caveats: In healthy donors, age-related TCR diversity loss mainly reflected lost richness. Age-matched healthy donors had significantly more diverse, less clonal blood TCR repertoires than untreated cancer patients.

A mixed TRB-A/B primer pool amplified rearranged TRB by multiplex touch-down PCR. TCRdb itself ran the multiplex PCR reads through MiXCR, one entry per CDR3 protein. The sample lists 5,300 or so distinct CDR3 sequences, about a quarter seen once, with roughly 32% in the top ten. The material sequenced was blood. The sequence came from a human donor with a solid tumor. V usage is TRBV18 and J usage is TRBJ2-5; D unclear. The CDR3 protein is CAGSPLPGHETQYF. In DNA, the CDR3 is TGTGCCGGCTCACCCCTACCCGGGCATGAGACCCAGTACTTC.